Following are 32 T cell receptor beta chains from one sample sequenced in a study of OX40 agonist ivuxolimab in advanced cancers. Assay used: immunoSEQ multiplex PCR; TCRdb lists only in-frame clones, some missing. This sample has approximately 72,000 clones, with approximately 82% found just once. Sequenced here: CD4+ or CD8+ T cells sorted from blood, sampled in a trial of the OX40 agonist ivuxolimab. These receptors were collected from an adult with an advanced solid tumor such as melanoma, head and neck, liver or kidney cancer.

The chain combines TRBV7-2 with TRBJ1-3, with no clear D. This CDR3 comprises 15 residues. CDR1 SGHTA and CDR2 FQGNSA come from the germline V gene. V lost 5 bases to trimming and J lost 0 bases, with 11 bases between them. The CDR3 sequence is CASSLYGGSGNTIYF. CDR3 in DNA: TGTGCCAGCAGCCTATACGGTGGCTCTGGAAACACCATATATTTT.

This chain connects TRBV9 to TRBJ1-3; D is possibly TRBD1 (5 bases). This CDR3 contains 17 residues. Trimming removed 0 bases from V and 4 bases from J, with 17 bases in between. Germline loops: CDR1 SGDLS, CDR2 YYNGEE. CDR3 sequence: CASSVAPMARQGNTIYF. The CDR3 DNA reads TGTGCCAGCAGCGTAGCCCCGATGGCCCGACAGGGAAACACCATATATTTT.

J is TRBJ1-3 and V is TRBV11-2, with D maybe TRBD1 (6 bases). The CDR3 has 13 residues. Trimming pared 5 bases from V and 9 bases from J, leaving 14 bases between. Germline assignment: CDR1 SGHAT and CDR2 FQNNGV. The CDR3 sequence is CASSPAGATTIYF. The CDR3 DNA sequence: TGTGCCAGCAGCCCGGCGGGGGCAACCACCATATATTTT.

CDR3 in DNA: TGTGCCAGCAACTCACGACCGGGCTCTGGAAACACCATATATTTT. Its translation: CASNSRPGSGNTIYF. The chain combines TRBV28 with TRBJ1-3, with D unclear. The V gene's germline CDR1 is MDHEN and CDR2 SYDVKM. This CDR3 region has 15 residues. V lost 7 bases and J lost 0, with 13 bases in between.

The chain joins TRBV7-8 to TRBJ1-3; tentatively, D is TRBD1 (5 bases). Trimming stripped 5 bases from V and 3 bases from J, with 14 bases between. Germline V gene lookup returns CDR1 SGHVS and CDR2 FQNEAQ. This CDR3 has 15 residues. CDR3 protein: CASSPALGGGNTIYF. CDR3 coding DNA: TGTGCCAGCAGCCCAGCCTTGGGGGGTGGAAACACCATATATTTT.

The gene calls are TRBV6-1 and TRBJ1-6; D gene uncertain. The V end lost 3 bases, the J end lost 0 bases, and 3 bases lay between the germline ends. CDR1 and CDR2 from the germline V gene are MNHNS and SASEGT. This CDR3 region has 14 residues. This CDR3 is CASSESSYNSPLHF. The DNA of the CDR3 is TGTGCCAGCAGTGAGAGCTCCTATAATTCACCCCTCCACTTT.

This clone was found a few times. This chain uses TRBV4-3 with TRBJ2-2, with 11 bases that match TRBD1. The CDR3 contains 14 residues. The junction had 3 bases not matched to a gene; V was cut back by 5 bases and J by 7 bases. Germline CDR1 reads LGHNA; CDR2 reads YSLEER. CDR3: CASSWDRGDGELFF. In DNA form, the CDR3 reads TGCGCCAGCAGCTGGGACAGGGGGGACGGGGAGCTGTTTTTT.

This clone was seen only once. The gene calls are TRBV4-2 and TRBJ2-1; 9 bases agree with TRBD2. V lost 4 bases to trimming and J lost 8 bases; unmatched junction nucleotides: 12. This CDR3 contains 16 residues. Per germline, CDR1 LGHNA and CDR2 YNFKEQ. The CDR3 loop reads CASSPRGGGRGDEQFF. CDR3 in DNA: TGTGCCAGCAGCCCTCGAGGAGGCGGGAGGGGAGATGAGCAGTTCTTC.

The chain has TRBV7-6 and TRBJ2-3, with TRBD2 identical over 15 bases. CDR1 and CDR2 (germline): SGHVS, FNYEAQ. Germline trimming cut 3 bases from V and 1 base from J; bases unmatched to any gene: 2. This CDR3 has 17 amino acids. CDR3 sequence (DNA): TGTGCCAGCAGCTTGGGACTAGCGGGAGGTGGCACAGATACGCAGTATTTT. Translated: CASSLGLAGGGTDTQYF.

This chain joins TRBV6-1 and TRBJ1-5; TRBD1 is a possible D gene (6 bases). CDR3 length equals 15 residues. CDR1 MNHNS and CDR2 SASEGT come from the germline V gene. The ends were cut back, 10 bases at V and 3 bases at J, with 19 bases in the middle. DNA of the CDR3: TGTGCCATCACCGCCAGGGGCCAAGACAATCAGCCCCAGCATTTT. It codes for CAITARGQDNQPQHF.

This chain connects TRBV25-1 to TRBJ2-2; D possibly corresponds to TRBD2 (5 bases). Germline-derived CDR1 and CDR2 are MGHDK and SYGVNS. Trimming pared 6 bases from V and 3 bases from J, leaving 14 bases between. The CDR3 covers 15 residues. CDR3 in amino acids: CASRPDVGDTGELFF. The CDR3 region has the DNA TGTGCCAGCAGACCCGACGTGGGAGACACCGGGGAGCTGTTTTTT.

This chain connects TRBV25-1 to TRBJ1-1; no clear D gene. The V gene lost 7 bases and the J gene lost 11 bases, with 17 bases spanning the gap. The CDR3 runs to 12 residues. The germline CDR1 and CDR2 sequences are MGHDK and SYGVNS. The CDR3 protein is CASILPTEKAFF. As DNA, the CDR3 is TGTGCCAGCATTTTACCGACCGAGAAGGCTTTCTTT.

CDR3: CASRDVSSGRETQYF. The CDR3 region has the DNA TGTGCCAGCAGAGACGTTTCTAGCGGAAGGGAGACCCAGTACTTC. The rearrangement links TRBV6-5 to TRBJ2-5; 7 nucleotides line up with TRBD2. The CDR3 length is 15 residues. With 6 bases clipped from V and 5 bases from J, the junction kept 12 bases outside the gene matches. Germline V gives CDR1 MNHEY, CDR2 SVGAGI.

The chain has TRBV6-5 and TRBJ2-7; D call uncertain. Deletions cut 0 bases from V and 3 bases from J, with 6 bases between. This CDR3 contains 13 residues. Germline CDR1 is MNHEY and CDR2 is SVGAGI. The CDR3 DNA reads as TGTGCCAGCAGTTACTCAATCCGCTACGAGCAGTACTTC. It codes for CASSYSIRYEQYF.

The J gene is TRBJ2-7, the V gene TRBV27; 9 bases line up with TRBD2. This CDR3 has 15 residues. Trimming took 4 bases from V and 2 from J; bases not matched to a gene: 6. In germline, CDR1 is MNHEY, CDR2 SMNVEV (reference sequence). For the CDR3, the DNA is TGTGCCAGCAGTTCCCCTAGCGGGGTAACCTACGAGCAGTACTTC. Translating gives CASSSPSGVTYEQYF.

The genes are TRBV11-3 and TRBJ2-7; 7 bases are shared with TRBD2. CDR1 SGHNT and CDR2 YENEEA come from the germline V gene. The CDR3 totals 14 residues. Trimming at V came to 5 bases and at J to 3 bases, leaving 7 bases not matched to a gene. The CDR3 DNA reads as TGTGCCAGCAGCCTGGGGGGGGGAGACTACGAGCAGTACTTC. This codes for CASSLGGGDYEQYF.

In its sample, this clone was seen once. This sequence joins TRBV28 and TRBJ2-2, with TRBD1 matching over 7 bases. Per the germline V gene, CDR1 is MDHEN and CDR2 is SYDVKM. The trim removed 6 bases at V and 6 bases at J, leaving 4 bases unmatched. This CDR3 spans 13 amino acids. The CDR3 here is CASRTGSPGELFF. The CDR3 coding sequence is TGTGCCAGCAGGACAGGGTCTCCCGGGGAGCTGTTTTTT. Using reference TRBV28 and TRBJ2-2 for the parts outside the CDR3, the full variable domain is DVKVTQSSRYLVKRTGEKVFLECVQDMDHENMFWYRQDPGLGLRLIYFSYDVKMKEKGDIPEGYSVSREKKERFSLILESASTNQTSMYLCASRTGSPGELFFGEGSRLTVL.

The chain combines TRBV11-2 with TRBJ2-7, with 10 bases fitting TRBD1. Germline V gene data show CDR1 as SGHAT and CDR2 as FQNNGV. This CDR3 is built from 14 residues. With 5 bases clipped from V and 3 bases from J, the junction kept 4 bases outside the gene matches. This CDR3 is CASSAGQGLYEQYF. The CDR3 nucleotides read TGTGCCAGCAGCGCGGGACAGGGGCTCTACGAGCAGTACTTC.

This clone was recorded once. The chain employs TRBV5-1 and TRBJ2-1; tentatively, D is TRBD1 or TRBD2 (5 bases each). The germline V and J ends were trimmed by 4 bases and 9 bases, with 17 bases remaining between them. Germline CDR1 SGHRS, CDR2 YFSETQ. CDR3 length: 14 residues. The DNA of the CDR3 is TGCGCCAGCAGCCCTGGGACGGGTCCTGGTGAGCAGTTCTTC. Translating it yields CASSPGTGPGEQFF. The complete variable domain, with remaining parts taken from reference TRBV5-1 and TRBJ2-1, reads KAGVTQTPRYLIKTRGQQVTLSCSPISGHRSVSWYQQTPGQGLQFLFEYFSETQRNKGNFPGRFSGRQFSNSRSEMNVSTLELGDSALYLCASSPGTGPGEQFFGPGTRLTVL.

This chain links TRBV18 with TRBJ2-5; no clear D. The germline V and J ends were trimmed by 2 bases and 0 bases, with 13 bases remaining between them. The CDR3 sequence is 16 residues long. Per germline, CDR1 KGHSH and CDR2 LQKENI. The CDR3 nucleotides are TGTGCCAGCTCACCAGGGGTAGGCCTTAACCAAGAGACCCAGTACTTC. This codes for CASSPGVGLNQETQYF.

The rearrangement joins TRBV19 to TRBJ1-1; TRBD1 matches at 7 bases. CDR1 LNHDA and CDR2 SQIVND come from the germline V gene (reference sequence). The V and J ends lost 4 bases and 8 bases, in that order; junction bases with no gene match: 7. The CDR3 is 13 residues long. The CDR3 nucleotides read TGTGCCAGTAGTACAACAGGGGTGGGGGAAGCTTTCTTT. Translated: CASSTTGVGEAFF.

CDR3 coding DNA: TGCGCCAGCAGCGGATTAGGGCTAACAACCGGGGAGCTGTTTTTT. Translated: CASSGLGLTTGELFF. The chain recombines TRBV5-1 with TRBJ2-2; D unresolved. Germline CDR1 SGHRS, CDR2 YFSETQ. CDR3 length: 15 residues. Trimming removed 4 bases from V and 5 bases from J, with 15 bases in between.

The J gene is TRBJ1-3, the V gene TRBV4-1, with D perhaps matching TRBD1 (5 bases). The CDR3 runs to 18 residues. Germline values: CDR1 MGHRA, CDR2 YSYEKL. Trimming cost V 0 bases and J 1 base, with 16 bases left between them. The CDR3 here is CASSQDLIQVRSGNTIYF. CDR3 bases: TGCGCCAGCAGCCAAGATCTTATACAGGTCAGATCTGGAAACACCATATATTTT.

The count of this clone is one. The gene calls are TRBV4-3 and TRBJ2-2; 7 bases are shared with TRBD2. From germline, CDR1 is LGHNA and CDR2 YSLEER. V lost 4 bases, J lost 4 bases, and 6 bases stayed unmatched. This CDR3 comprises 15 residues. The CDR3 spells CASSRGGPVTGELFF. CDR3 bases: TGCGCCAGCAGCCGGGGAGGGCCGGTCACCGGGGAGCTGTTTTTT.

The rearrangement links TRBV19 to TRBJ2-7; unclear D gene. The CDR3 consists of 13 residues. Germline CDR1 LNHDA, CDR2 SQIVND (reference sequence). V lost 5 bases to trimming and J lost 3 bases, with 11 bases between them. The CDR3 region has the DNA TGTGCCAGTAGTCCCCGTGGCTACTACGAGCAGTACTTC. Encoded protein: CASSPRGYYEQYF.

This sequence joins TRBV5-6 and TRBJ2-5; 10 positions match TRBD2. This CDR3 contains 18 residues. Germline-derived CDR1 and CDR2 are SGHDT and YYEEEE. V lost 3 bases, J lost 4 bases, and 15 bases stayed unmatched. DNA of the CDR3: TGTGCCAGCAGCTCCGTTCTCTTAGCGGGAGGAGGTGGAGAGACCCAGTACTTC. This gives the protein CASSSVLLAGGGGETQYF.

The chain combines TRBV6-5 with TRBJ1-4; the D gene is possibly TRBD1 (6 bases). Germline lookup yields CDR1 MNHEY and CDR2 SVGAGI. V was cut by 4 bases and J by 3 bases, with 15 bases left in between. The CDR3 is made up of 16 amino acids. The CDR3, as DNA: TGTGCCAGCAGTTTCATACGAGGGGGGCCTAATGAAAAACTGTTTTTT. It specifies CASSFIRGGPNEKLFF.

The genes are TRBV2 and TRBJ2-7; TRBD1 aligns across 9 bases. V lost 6 bases and J lost 6; bases outside the gene matches: 9. There are 14 residues in the CDR3. CDR1 and CDR2 (germline): SNHLY, FYNNEI. CDR3 amino acids: CASREQGAFGEQYF. The CDR3 coding sequence is TGTGCCAGCAGAGAACAGGGGGCGTTCGGCGAGCAGTACTTC. Complete variable domain (other parts from reference TRBV2 and TRBJ2-7): EPEVTQTPSHQVTQMGQEVILRCVPISNHLYFYWYRQILGQKVEFLVSFYNNEISEKSEIFDDQFSVERPDGSNFTLKIRSTKLEDSAMYFCASREQGAFGEQYFGPGTRLTVT.

The CDR3 is CASSFLRRYNEQFF. CDR3 DNA: TGTGCCAGCAGTTTTTTAAGACGGTACAATGAGCAGTTCTTC. V gene TRBV28 combines with J gene TRBJ2-1, with no clear D. In germline, CDR1 is MDHEN, CDR2 SYDVKM. This CDR3 is 14 amino acids long. V shed 3 bases and J shed 4 bases, with 10 bases lying between them.

The J gene is TRBJ2-7, the V gene TRBV19; TRBD2 aligns across 8 bases. This CDR3 is built from 14 residues. Trimming removed 5 bases from V and 5 bases from J; junction bases left unmatched: 8. Looked up from germline, CDR1 is LNHDA and CDR2 is SQIVND (reference sequence). The CDR3 coding sequence is TGTGCCAGTAGTGGTCCGGGACTAGGAAACGAGCAGTACTTC. Translation: CASSGPGLGNEQYF. Using reference TRBV19 and TRBJ2-7 for the parts outside the CDR3, the full variable domain is DGGITQSPKYLFRKEGQNVTLSCEQNLNHDAMYWYRQDPGQGLRLIYYSQIVNDFQKGDIAEGYSVSREKKESFPLTVTSAQKNPTAFYLCASSGPGLGNEQYFGPGTRLTVT.

The chain carries TRBV5-4 and TRBJ1-2; no clear D gene. This CDR3 comprises 15 residues. The germline V gene encodes CDR1 SGHNT and CDR2 YYREEE (reference sequence). The ends were cut back, 2 bases at V and 0 bases at J, with 11 bases in the middle. CDR3 protein: CASSFDTLPNYGYTF. CDR3 sequence (DNA): TGTGCCAGCAGCTTTGACACACTTCCTAACTATGGCTACACCTTC.

The chain links TRBV7-9 to TRBJ1-2, with 7 bases matching TRBD1. Germline V gene data show CDR1 as SEHNR and CDR2 as FQNEAQ (reference sequence). The CDR3 covers 16 residues. V shed 7 bases, J shed 0 bases, and the junction held 11 bases outside the gene matches. The CDR3 DNA sequence: TGTGCCAGCACCCCCCCAGAGGGGGCCGCTAACTATGGCTACACCTTC. Its protein is CASTPPEGAANYGYTF.